This TCR beta chain was observed in a study of blood T cells in healthy people across ages. Study-level background: Template-switching capture recovered about one barcoded beta molecule per two T cells. Study outcomes and limitations: Naive CD4+ cell counts and diversity both ran higher in long-lived than in aged donors.

The second PCR ran about 6 to 11 cycles with a sample-barcoded 5' primer and J-beta primers. Samples each returned at least 3 million CDR3-containing paired-end reads. TCRdb independently ran MiXCR on the 5' RACE reads; one entry per CDR3 protein. The sample consists of hundreds of thousands of distinct CDR3 sequences, 29% of them appearing once. Many counts were recorded for this clonotype. Its antigen is unknown. This CDR3 is 13 amino acids long. V lost 6 bases to trimming and J lost 8 bases; unmatched junction nucleotides: 8. Sequencing used blood. The TCR comes from an elderly woman in good health. The rearrangement links TRBV12-3 or TRBV12-4 to TRBJ1-2; 8 nucleotides agree with TRBD1. The CDR3 nucleotides read TGTGCCAGCAGGACGACAGGGGCGGAAGGCTACACCTTC. Its translation is CASRTTGAEGYTF.